These 16 T cell receptor beta chains were sequenced from one sample in a study of T cell repertoires in cytomegalovirus infection. TCRdb reprocessed the reads via MiXCR and lists one record per CDR3 protein. The sample consists of 250,000 to 300,000 distinct CDR3 sequences, over 8% of them appearing once. Sample: PBMCs. The receptor set was obtained from a human donor in good health (CMV status not recorded). Some clones in this sample may be carry-over from other donors' samples.

This clonotype was observed a few times. The V and J genes are TRBV18 and TRBJ1-2; 9 bases align to TRBD1. The CDR3 covers 15 residues. Germline CDR1 is KGHSH and CDR2 is LQKENI. Unmatched junction bases numbered 3, after V lost 3 bases and J lost 1 base. The DNA of the CDR3 is TGTGCCAGCTCACCGAGGACAGGGGATAACTATGGCTACACCTTC. Translation gives CASSPRTGDNYGYTF.

This clonotype was recorded at least ten times. The chain recombines TRBV12-3 or TRBV12-4 with TRBJ1-5; possibly TRBD1 for D (5 bases). The CDR3 length is 15 residues. Trimming took off 1 base at V and 6 bases at J, with 13 bases between the two ends. CDR3 sequence (DNA): TGTGCCAGCAGTTTAGATACGGGGGTTGGTCAGCCCCAGCATTTT. It is translated as CASSLDTGVGQPQHF.

This clonotype occurred many times. The CDR3, as DNA: TGTGCCAGCAGCTTAGTAGGCCGGCAGGGATCTCAGCCCCAGCATTTT. Amino acid sequence: CASSLVGRQGSQPQHF. The genes are TRBV7-2 and TRBJ1-5, with D possibly matching TRBD1 (5 bases). The CDR3 contains 16 residues. Germline V gene data show CDR1 as SGHTA and CDR2 as FQGNSA. V shed 1 base and J shed 6 bases, with 16 bases lying between them.

This clonotype was seen at least ten times. The chain uses TRBV7-2 and TRBJ1-6, with TRBD1 matching 7 bases. Germline CDR1 is SGHTA and CDR2 is FQGNSA. The CDR3 extends over 16 amino acids. V was pared by 4 bases and J by 8 bases, with 11 bases of the junction left unmatched. This CDR3 reads CASSYRNRGVDSPLHF. In DNA form, the CDR3 reads TGTGCCAGCAGCTACCGAAACAGGGGAGTTGATTCACCCCTCCACTTT.

This clonotype has ten or more counts. This sequence joins TRBV7-8 and TRBJ1-1, with D hard to call. There are 14 residues in the CDR3. V gave up 1 base and J gave up 4 bases, with 10 bases separating them. Germline-derived CDR1 and CDR2 are SGHVS and FQNEAQ. The CDR3 DNA reads as TGTGCCAGCAGCTTAGACCTGGGAGCCACTGAAGCTTTCTTT. It specifies CASSLDLGATEAFF.

This clonotype was found many times. This chain links TRBV28 with TRBJ1-5, with unresolved D. Per the germline V gene, CDR1 is MDHEN and CDR2 is SYDVKM. The CDR3 totals 17 residues. Trimming stripped 3 bases from V and 2 bases from J, with 17 bases between. In nucleotides, the CDR3 is TGTGCCAGCAGTTTTTCCCGGGGATGGATGGGCAATCAGCCCCAGCATTTT. Its translation: CASSFSRGWMGNQPQHF. Full variable domain (outside the CDR3, taken from reference TRBV28 and TRBJ1-5): DVKVTQSSRYLVKRTGEKVFLECVQDMDHENMFWYRQDPGLGLRLIYFSYDVKMKEKGDIPEGYSVSREKKERFSLILESASTNQTSMYLCASSFSRGWMGNQPQHFGDGTRLSIL.

In its sample, this clonotype was seen a few times. V usage is TRBV4-2 and J usage is TRBJ2-3, with D tentatively TRBD1 (5 bases). The CDR3 is made up of 14 amino acids. Trimming pared 1 base from V and 4 bases from J, leaving 9 bases between. The germline gives CDR1 LGHNA, CDR2 YNFKEQ. The CDR3, as DNA: TGTGCCAGCAGCCAAGGGGGCACCGCAGATACGCAGTATTTT. It is translated as CASSQGGTADTQYF.

This clonotype was recorded many times. The V call is TRBV7-2, the J call TRBJ1-3; D uncertain. The ends were cut back, 3 bases at V and 0 bases at J, with 12 bases in the middle. Germline CDR1 SGHTA, CDR2 FQGNSA. This CDR3 spans 16 amino acids. In DNA form, the CDR3 reads TGTGCCAGCAGCTTTGGGTCACTTACCTCTGGAAACACCATATATTTT. Translated, it gives CASSFGSLTSGNTIYF.

In its sample, this clonotype was seen a few times. V is TRBV7-2 and J is TRBJ2-5, with unresolved D. The ends were cut back, 4 bases at V and 5 bases at J, with 17 bases in the middle. Germline V gene data show CDR1 as SGHTA and CDR2 as FQGNSA. The CDR3 has 15 residues. The CDR3 DNA reads as TGTGCCAGCAGCTCCCGCCCGGTCGTGGGGGAGACCCAGTACTTC. Translation gives CASSSRPVVGETQYF.

This clonotype came up many times. V usage is TRBV6-1 and J usage is TRBJ2-7; D is possibly TRBD2 (5 bases). Trimming stripped 6 bases from V and 2 bases from J, with 20 bases between. The germline V gene encodes CDR1 MNHNS and CDR2 SASEGT. The CDR3 has 16 amino acids. For the CDR3, the DNA is TGTGCCAGCAGGAGACTAAACATACATACCGCCTACGAGCAGTACTTC. It translates to CASRRLNIHTAYEQYF.

This clonotype was detected many times. The rearrangement uses TRBV7-2 and TRBJ2-4, with D perhaps TRBD1 (6 bases). The germline V gene has CDR1 SGHTA and CDR2 FQGNSA. Trimming took 5 bases from V and 0 from J, leaving 20 bases between them. The CDR3 loop spans 18 amino acids. The CDR3 region has the DNA TGTGCCAGCAGCCCTTCAGGGGCTCCCATCCTAGCCAAAAACATTCAGTACTTC. It is translated as CASSPSGAPILAKNIQYF.

This chain joins TRBV7-9 and TRBJ2-5, with D possibly matching TRBD2 (6 bases). Germline values: CDR1 SEHNR, CDR2 FQNEAQ (reference sequence). The CDR3 totals 15 residues. Trimming left V 5 bases short and J 5 bases short, with 18 bases between. The CDR3 protein is CASSLNSGGMETQYF. The CDR3 bases are TGTGCCAGCAGCCTAAACTCTGGGGGGATGGAGACCCAGTACTTC.

This clonotype was picked up many times. J is TRBJ1-2 and V is TRBV20-1; 9 positions agree with TRBD1. CDR1 and CDR2 (germline): DFQATT, SNEGSKA (reference sequence). The ends lost 3 bases at V and 7 bases at J; junction bases unmatched: 3. The CDR3 length is 12 residues. CDR3 coding DNA: TGCAGTGCTAGGGGACAGGGAGGTGGCTACACCTTC. Protein product: CSARGQGGGYTF.

V gene TRBV5-1 combines with J gene TRBJ2-7; TRBD2 agrees at 13 bases. The CDR3 runs 15 residues. J was trimmed by 7 bases and V by 4 bases; bases with no gene match: 8. The germline V gene encodes CDR1 SGHRS and CDR2 YFSETQ. The CDR3 nucleotides read TGCGCCAGCAGCCTCGGGACTAGCGGGGTTTGGGAGCAGTACTTC. This gives the protein CASSLGTSGVWEQYF. The whole variable domain, remainder taken from reference TRBV5-1 and TRBJ2-7, is KAGVTQTPRYLIKTRGQQVTLSCSPISGHRSVSWYQQTPGQGLQFLFEYFSETQRNKGNFPGRFSGRQFSNSRSEMNVSTLELGDSALYLCASSLGTSGVWEQYFGPGTRLTVT.

This clonotype was observed many times. The rearrangement joins TRBV12-3 or TRBV12-4 to TRBJ1-4, with 11 bases aligning to TRBD1. J was trimmed by 7 bases and V by 6 bases; bases with no gene match: 7. This CDR3 is 15 amino acids long. CDR3 in amino acids: CASSPGTGGSEKLFF. The CDR3 DNA is TGTGCCAGCAGCCCAGGGACAGGGGGTAGTGAAAAACTGTTTTTT.

In this sample, this clonotype turned up a few times. The chain employs TRBV7-2 and TRBJ2-2, with 7 bases fitting TRBD2. The V gene's germline CDR1 is SGHTA and CDR2 FQGNSA. The V and J ends lost 5 bases and 4 bases, in that order; junction bases with no gene match: 13. The CDR3 sequence is 17 residues long. Here the CDR3 DNA reads TGTGCCAGCAGCCCTACCAGGGAAGCGGGGAGCACCGGGGAGCTGTTTTTT. It translates to CASSPTREAGSTGELFF. Full variable domain (outside the CDR3, taken from reference TRBV7-2 and TRBJ2-2): GAGVSQSPSNKVTEKGKDVELRCDPISGHTALYWYRQSLGQGLEFLIYFQGNSAPDKSGLPSDRFSAERTGGSVSTLTIQRTQQEDSAVYLCASSPTREAGSTGELFFGEGSRLTVL.